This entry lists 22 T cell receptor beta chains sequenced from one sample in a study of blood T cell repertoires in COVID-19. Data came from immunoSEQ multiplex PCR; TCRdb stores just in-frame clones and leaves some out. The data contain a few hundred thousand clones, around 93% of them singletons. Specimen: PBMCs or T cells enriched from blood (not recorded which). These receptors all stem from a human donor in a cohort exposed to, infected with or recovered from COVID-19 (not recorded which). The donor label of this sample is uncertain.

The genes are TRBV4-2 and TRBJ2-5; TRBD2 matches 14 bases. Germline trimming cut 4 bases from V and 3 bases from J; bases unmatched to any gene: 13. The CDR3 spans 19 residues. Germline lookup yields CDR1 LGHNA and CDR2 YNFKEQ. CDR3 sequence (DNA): TGTGCCAGCAGCCGGGAAAGACTAGCGGGGGGGCCGGTCGAAGAGACCCAGTACTTC. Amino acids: CASSRERLAGGPVEETQYF.

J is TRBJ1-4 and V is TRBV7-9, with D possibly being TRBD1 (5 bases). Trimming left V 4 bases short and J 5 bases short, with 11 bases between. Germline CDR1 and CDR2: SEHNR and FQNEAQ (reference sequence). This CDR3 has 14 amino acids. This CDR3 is CASSSQGLNEKLFF. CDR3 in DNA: TGTGCCAGCAGCTCCCAGGGCCTAAATGAAAAACTGTTTTTT.

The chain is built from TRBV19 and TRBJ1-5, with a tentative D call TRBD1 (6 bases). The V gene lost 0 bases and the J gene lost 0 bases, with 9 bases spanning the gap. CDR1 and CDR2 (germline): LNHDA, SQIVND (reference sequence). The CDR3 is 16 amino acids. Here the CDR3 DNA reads TGTGCCAGTAGTATAGAGGGGACATATAGCAATCAGCCCCAGCATTTT. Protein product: CASSIEGTYSNQPQHF.

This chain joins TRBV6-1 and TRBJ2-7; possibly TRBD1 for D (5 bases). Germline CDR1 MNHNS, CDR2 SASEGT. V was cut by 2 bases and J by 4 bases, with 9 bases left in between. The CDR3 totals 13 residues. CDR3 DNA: TGTGCCAGCAGTGAACAGGGTCCTTACGAGCAGTACTTC. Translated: CASSEQGPYEQYF.

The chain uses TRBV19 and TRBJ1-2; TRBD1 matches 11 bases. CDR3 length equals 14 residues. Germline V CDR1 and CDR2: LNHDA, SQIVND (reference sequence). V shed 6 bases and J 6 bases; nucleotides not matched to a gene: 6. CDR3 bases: TGTGCCAGTAGGTCGGGACAGGGGGGCGATGGCTACACCTTC. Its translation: CASRSGQGGDGYTF.

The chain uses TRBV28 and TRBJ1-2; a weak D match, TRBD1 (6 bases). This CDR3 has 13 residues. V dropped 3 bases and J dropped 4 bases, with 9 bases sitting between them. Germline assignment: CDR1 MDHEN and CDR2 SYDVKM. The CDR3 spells CASSFADSYGYTF. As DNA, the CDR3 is TGTGCCAGCAGTTTTGCGGACAGCTATGGCTACACCTTC.

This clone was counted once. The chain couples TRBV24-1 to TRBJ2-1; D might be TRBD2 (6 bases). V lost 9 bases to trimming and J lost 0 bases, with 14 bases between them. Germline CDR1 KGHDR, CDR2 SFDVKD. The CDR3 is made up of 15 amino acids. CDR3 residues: CATAPAGGSYNEQFF. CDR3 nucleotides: TGTGCCACCGCCCCGGCCGGGGGCTCCTACAATGAGCAGTTCTTC.

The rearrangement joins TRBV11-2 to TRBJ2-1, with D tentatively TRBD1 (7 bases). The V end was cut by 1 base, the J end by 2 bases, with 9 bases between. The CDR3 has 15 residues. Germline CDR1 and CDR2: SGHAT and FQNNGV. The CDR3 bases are TGTGCCAGCAGCTTAGGCAGGGGGGCCTACAATGAGCAGTTCTTC. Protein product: CASSLGRGAYNEQFF.

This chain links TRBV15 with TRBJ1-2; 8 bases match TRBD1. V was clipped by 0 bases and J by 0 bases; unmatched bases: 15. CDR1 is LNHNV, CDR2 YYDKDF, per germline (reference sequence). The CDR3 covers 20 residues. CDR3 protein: CATSRDFGMGQAPSNYGYTF. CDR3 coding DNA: TGTGCCACCAGCAGAGATTTTGGTATGGGACAGGCCCCATCTAACTATGGCTACACCTTC.

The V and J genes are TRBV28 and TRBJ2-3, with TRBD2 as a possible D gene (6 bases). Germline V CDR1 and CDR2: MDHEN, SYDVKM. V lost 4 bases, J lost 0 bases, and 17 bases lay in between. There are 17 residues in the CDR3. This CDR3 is CASSSHKGLLSTDTQYF. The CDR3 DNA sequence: TGTGCCAGCAGTTCCCACAAGGGACTCCTTAGCACAGATACGCAGTATTTT.

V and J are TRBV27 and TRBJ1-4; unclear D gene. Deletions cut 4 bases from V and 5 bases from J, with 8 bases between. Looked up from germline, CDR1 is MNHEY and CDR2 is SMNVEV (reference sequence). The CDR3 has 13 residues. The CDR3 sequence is CASSYQYNEKLFF. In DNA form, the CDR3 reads TGTGCCAGCAGTTACCAGTACAATGAAAAACTGTTTTTT.

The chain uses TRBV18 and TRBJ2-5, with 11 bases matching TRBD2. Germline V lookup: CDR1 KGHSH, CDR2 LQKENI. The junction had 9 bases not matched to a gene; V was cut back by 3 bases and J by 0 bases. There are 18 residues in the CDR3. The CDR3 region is CASSPLGLAGGYQETQYF. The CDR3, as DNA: TGTGCCAGCTCACCCCTCGGGCTAGCGGGGGGTTACCAAGAGACCCAGTACTTC.

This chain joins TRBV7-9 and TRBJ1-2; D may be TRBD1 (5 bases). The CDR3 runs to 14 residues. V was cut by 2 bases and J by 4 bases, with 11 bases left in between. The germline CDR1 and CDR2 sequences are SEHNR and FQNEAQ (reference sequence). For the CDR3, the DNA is TGTGCCAGCAGCTTAACCAGGGAGGGCTATGGCTACACCTTC. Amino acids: CASSLTREGYGYTF.

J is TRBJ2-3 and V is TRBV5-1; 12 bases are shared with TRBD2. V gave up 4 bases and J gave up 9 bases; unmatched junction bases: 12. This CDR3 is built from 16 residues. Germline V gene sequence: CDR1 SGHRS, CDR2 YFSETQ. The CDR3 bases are TGCGCCAGCAGCGTGACTAGCGGGGGTACCCGCGAGACGCAGTATTTT. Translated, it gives CASSVTSGGTRETQYF.

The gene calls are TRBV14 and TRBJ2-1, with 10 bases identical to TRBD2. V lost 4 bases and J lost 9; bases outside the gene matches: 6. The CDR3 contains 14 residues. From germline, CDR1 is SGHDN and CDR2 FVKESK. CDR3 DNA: TGTGCCAGCAGCCTTCCGGGACTAGCGAGTGAGCAGTTCTTC. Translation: CASSLPGLASEQFF.

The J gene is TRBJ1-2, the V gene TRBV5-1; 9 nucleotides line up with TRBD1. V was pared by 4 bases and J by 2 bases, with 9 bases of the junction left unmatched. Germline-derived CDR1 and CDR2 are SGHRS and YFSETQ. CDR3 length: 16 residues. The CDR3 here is CASSGGTGTLNYGYTF. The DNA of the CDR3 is TGCGCCAGCAGCGGCGGGACAGGGACCTTAAACTATGGCTACACCTTC.

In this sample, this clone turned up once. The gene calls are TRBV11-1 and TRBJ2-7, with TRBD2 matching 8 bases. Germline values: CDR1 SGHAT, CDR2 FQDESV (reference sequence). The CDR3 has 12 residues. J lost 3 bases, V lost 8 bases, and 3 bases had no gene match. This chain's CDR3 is CASSGGVYEQYF. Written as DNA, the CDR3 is TGTGCCAGCTCGGGAGGGGTCTACGAGCAGTACTTC.

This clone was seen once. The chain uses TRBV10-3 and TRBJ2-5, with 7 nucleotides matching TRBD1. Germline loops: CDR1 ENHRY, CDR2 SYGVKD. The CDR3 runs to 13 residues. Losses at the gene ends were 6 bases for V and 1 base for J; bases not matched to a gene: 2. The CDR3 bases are TGTGCCATCAGGGGACAGATCCAAGAGACCCAGTACTTC. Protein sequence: CAIRGQIQETQYF.

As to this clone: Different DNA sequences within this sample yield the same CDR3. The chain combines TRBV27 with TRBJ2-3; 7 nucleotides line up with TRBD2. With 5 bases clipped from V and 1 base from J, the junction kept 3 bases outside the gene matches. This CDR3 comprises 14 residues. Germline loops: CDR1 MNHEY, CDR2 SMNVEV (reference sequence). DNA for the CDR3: TGTGCCAGCAGTCGACTAGCTGGCACAGATACGCAGTATTTT. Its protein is CASSRLAGTDTQYF.

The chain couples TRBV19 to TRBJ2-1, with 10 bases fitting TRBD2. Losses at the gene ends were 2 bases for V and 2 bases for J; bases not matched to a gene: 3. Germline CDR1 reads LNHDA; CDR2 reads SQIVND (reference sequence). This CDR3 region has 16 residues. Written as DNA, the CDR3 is TGTGCCAGTAGTATACTAGCGGGGGTCCCCTACAATGAGCAGTTCTTC. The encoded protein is CASSILAGVPYNEQFF.

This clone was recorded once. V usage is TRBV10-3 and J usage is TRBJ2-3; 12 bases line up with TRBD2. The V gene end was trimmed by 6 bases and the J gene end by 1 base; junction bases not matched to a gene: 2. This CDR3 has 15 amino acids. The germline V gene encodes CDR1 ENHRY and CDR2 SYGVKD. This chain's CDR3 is CAIRGLAGRTDTQYF. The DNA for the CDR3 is TGTGCCATCAGAGGACTAGCGGGACGCACAGATACGCAGTATTTT.

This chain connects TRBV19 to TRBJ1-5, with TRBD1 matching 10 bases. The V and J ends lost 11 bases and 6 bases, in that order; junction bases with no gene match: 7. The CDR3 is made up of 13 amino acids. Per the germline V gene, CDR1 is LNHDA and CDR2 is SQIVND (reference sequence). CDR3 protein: CASGQGMSQPQHF. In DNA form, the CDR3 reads TGTGCCTCGGGACAGGGGATGAGTCAGCCCCAGCATTTT.